These 10 T cell receptor beta chains share one sample of origin, sequenced in a study of cytomegalovirus exposure and HLA in healthy donors. PCR employed 60 Vbeta and 13 Jbeta primers. Sequencing was performed with immunoSEQ multiplex PCR; in TCRdb, only in-frame clones are kept and a portion is missing. Of approximately 37,000 clones listed, 74% are singletons. The sample comprised PBMCs. The receptors were sampled from a man aged 25-45 years in good health and CMV-seronegative.

The rearrangement uses TRBV4-1 and TRBJ1-1; D is undetermined. Germline V gene data show CDR1 as MGHRA and CDR2 as YSYEKL. Trimming removed 4 bases from V and 7 bases from J, with 10 bases in between. This CDR3 has 12 amino acids. The CDR3 bases are TGCGCCAGCAGCCTCGGTCCGAATGAAGCTTTCTTT. It specifies CASSLGPNEAFF.

The rearrangement joins TRBV27 to TRBJ2-1; 7 bases align to TRBD2. CDR1 and CDR2 from the germline V gene are MNHEY and SMNVEV (reference sequence). The CDR3 spans 16 residues. Unmatched junction bases numbered 12, after V lost 5 bases and J lost 5 bases. CDR3 loop: CASSHRDSGLNNEQFF. The CDR3 DNA reads TGTGCCAGCAGTCACCGAGATAGCGGGTTGAACAATGAGCAGTTCTTC.

The chain joins TRBV7-2 to TRBJ2-4; 8 nucleotides line up with TRBD2. The CDR3 loop spans 14 amino acids. With 6 bases clipped from V and 5 bases from J, the junction kept 6 bases outside the gene matches. Germline V gene sequence: CDR1 SGHTA, CDR2 FQGNSA. CDR3 residues: CASSPGRAENIQYF. CDR3 coding DNA: TGTGCCAGCAGTCCCGGGAGGGCGGAAAACATTCAGTACTTC.

This clone occurred once. The chain uses TRBV2 and TRBJ2-1; 13 bases fit TRBD2. The CDR3 runs to 15 residues. V gave up 5 bases and J gave up 7 bases; unmatched junction bases: 5. The germline CDR1 and CDR2 sequences are SNHLY and FYNNEI. CDR3 nucleotides: TGTGCCAGCAGTCGGACTAGCGGGAGAGTAAATGAGCAGTTCTTC. Translating gives CASSRTSGRVNEQFF.

The chain joins TRBV2 to TRBJ1-2; D is unresolved. Germline lookup yields CDR1 SNHLY and CDR2 FYNNEI. This CDR3 is 15 amino acids long. V was shortened by 7 bases and J by 0 bases, with 15 bases between the two germline ends. In DNA, the CDR3 is TGTGCCAGCACTCCGGCGGCCGGCTCTAACTATGGCTACACCTTC. Translation gives CASTPAAGSNYGYTF.

In this sample, this clone turned up a few times. The chain recombines TRBV5-1 with TRBJ2-2, with a possible D match to TRBD1 (6 bases). Germline CDR1 is SGHRS and CDR2 is YFSETQ. The V gene lost 1 base and the J gene lost 6 bases, with 19 bases spanning the gap. The CDR3 is 17 amino acids. The CDR3 spells CASSLLGQGYSAGELFF. CDR3 nucleotide sequence: TGCGCCAGCAGCTTGCTCGGGCAGGGGTATTCGGCCGGGGAGCTGTTTTTT.

The V call is TRBV30, the J call TRBJ2-7; 8 nucleotides align to TRBD1. Germline CDR1 reads GTSNPN; CDR2 reads SVGIG (reference sequence). This CDR3 has 16 residues. The V and J ends lost 1 base and 2 bases, in that order; junction bases with no gene match: 10. CDR3 residues: CAWSGPQQGATYEQYF. The CDR3 DNA is TGTGCCTGGAGTGGCCCCCAGCAGGGGGCCACCTACGAGCAGTACTTC.

A word on this clone: The junction differs from germline at one of its ends, possibly a read error. The rearrangement joins TRBV7-9 to TRBJ1-1, with D perhaps TRBD1 (5 bases). The CDR3 is 13 amino acids. The germline V gene encodes CDR1 SEHNR and CDR2 FQNEAQ (reference sequence). CDR3 region: CSSSSQAGAEAFF. DNA for the CDR3: TGTTCCAGCAGCTCACAGGCTGGGGCTGAAGCTTTCTTT.

The chain has TRBV6-1 and TRBJ1-2; 7 bases agree with TRBD1. V shed 6 bases and J 5 bases; nucleotides not matched to a gene: 9. Germline V gene sequence: CDR1 MNHNS, CDR2 SASEGT. The CDR3 has 14 amino acids. CDR3 sequence reads: CASRVGQELYGYTF. CDR3 DNA: TGTGCCAGCAGGGTTGGACAGGAGCTATATGGCTACACCTTC.

This clone appeared a few times. The chain employs TRBV6-1 and TRBJ2-7; D not certain. Trimming took off 3 bases at V and 2 bases at J, with 11 bases between the two ends. Germline V gene sequence: CDR1 MNHNS, CDR2 SASEGT. The CDR3 runs 14 residues. The CDR3 protein is CASSEVGVPYEQYF. The CDR3 region has the DNA TGTGCCAGCAGTGAGGTAGGAGTACCCTACGAGCAGTACTTC.